This TCR beta chain was captured in a study of T cell repertoires in aging, cancer and after chemotherapy. About the research overall: Six age groups, ranging from 30 or younger to 70 or older, included the donors. Repeat sampling of healthy donors over several months to years showed clear clonal overlap.

Rearranged V-D-J TRB sequences were amplified with a mixed TRB-A/B primer pool. MiXCR, applied by TCRdb to the multiplex PCR reads, yields one record per CDR3 protein. The sample holds some 11,000 distinct CDR3 sequences; approximately 30% are singletons and the top ten take approximately 3.3%. Concerning this clonotype: Its cognate antigen is unknown.

Overall study results and limits: Untreated cancer patients had significantly lower blood TCR diversity than age-matched healthy donors. Rebound thymic output was suggested by rising median generation probability during chemotherapy in each cancer cohort.

Peripheral blood genomic DNA, not sorted cells or RNA, was the template. Germline-derived CDR1 and CDR2 are MNHEY and SMNVEV (reference sequence). The trim removed 0 bases at V and 6 bases at J, leaving 2 bases unmatched. The CDR3 runs to 14 residues. The V gene is TRBV27, the J gene TRBJ1-1, with TRBD1 identical over 9 bases. This receptor was obtained from a human donor in good health. Material for sequencing was blood. As DNA, the CDR3 is TGTGCCAGCAGTTTATCGGGACAGGGTTCTGAAGCTTTCTTT. As protein: CASSLSGQGSEAFF.